What follows are 11 T cell receptor beta chains derived from one specimen sequenced in a study of identical twins. TCRdb called the 5' RACE reads again in MiXCR, with one record for every CDR3 protein. This sample has about 530,000 distinct CDR3 sequences, with roughly 15% found just once. These same data were also listed under a study on yellow fever vaccine responses in identical twins.

The source material was CD4+ T cells sorted from blood. These receptors were obtained from a woman aged 18-29 years in good health.

The chain is built from TRBV6-1 and TRBJ2-2; weak D call: TRBD2 (5 bases). The length of the CDR3 is 15 residues. With 7 bases removed from V and 0 bases from J, the gap between germline ends came to 12 bases. Looked up from germline, CDR1 is MNHNS and CDR2 is SASEGT. CDR3 in amino acids: CASMIVGANTGELFF. CDR3 nucleotides: TGTGCCAGCATGATCGTCGGGGCGAACACCGGGGAGCTGTTTTTT.

The chain joins TRBV6-1 to TRBJ1-4; no reliable D call. This CDR3 spans 15 amino acids. The germline V and J ends were trimmed by 1 base and 2 bases, with 8 bases remaining between them. The germline gives CDR1 MNHNS, CDR2 SASEGT. The CDR3 region has the DNA TGTGCCAGCAGTGAAGTTGCTAGGACTAATGAAAAACTGTTTTTT. Residues: CASSEVARTNEKLFF.

This clonotype was detected a few times. The gene calls are TRBV24-1 and TRBJ2-7; 8 bases map to TRBD1. The CDR3 sequence is 15 residues long. The V gene's germline CDR1 is KGHDR and CDR2 SFDVKD. V dropped 4 bases and J dropped 5; count of bases not matched to a gene: 9. CDR3: CATSETQGAVHEQYF. CDR3 nucleotides: TGTGCCACCAGTGAAACCCAGGGGGCAGTACACGAGCAGTACTTC.

In its sample, this clonotype was seen a few times. The chain has TRBV28 and TRBJ1-1; D not resolved. The CDR3 has 15 residues. Germline assignment: CDR1 MDHEN and CDR2 SYDVKM. Between the trimmed V and J ends, which lost 6 bases and 0 bases, there was a span of 14 bases. CDR3 in DNA: TGTGCCAGCAGGGGTGGGAGACTCGTGAACACTGAAGCTTTCTTT. This gives the protein CASRGGRLVNTEAFF.

This clonotype was found many times. This chain links TRBV3-1 with TRBJ1-1; D remains unclear. Germline lookup yields CDR1 LGHDT and CDR2 YNNKEL (reference sequence). Trimming pared 4 bases from V and 0 bases from J, leaving 6 bases between. CDR3 length: 13 residues. The CDR3 region has the DNA TGTGCCAGCAGCCGCCGGATGAACACTGAAGCTTTCTTT. Residues: CASSRRMNTEAFF.

V gene TRBV20-1 combines with J gene TRBJ2-3; D call uncertain. Germline CDR1 is DFQATT and CDR2 is SNEGSKA (reference sequence). V gave up 1 base and J gave up 2 bases, with 7 bases separating them. The CDR3 runs to 13 residues. CDR3 nucleotide sequence: TGCAGTGCTAGAGTCGGGCTCACAGATACGCAGTATTTT. Translated, it gives CSARVGLTDTQYF.

This sequence joins TRBV10-3 and TRBJ2-7; D is undetermined. The CDR3 totals 12 residues. V lost 3 bases to trimming and J lost 7 bases, with 10 bases between them. CDR1 ENHRY and CDR2 SYGVKD come from the germline V gene. CDR3 in DNA: TGTGCCATCAGTGAAACAACTGGGGAGCAGTACTTC. Its translation is CAISETTGEQYF.

This clonotype was seen more than once but under ten times. The rearrangement links TRBV3-1 to TRBJ2-1, with D possibly TRBD2 on 6 matching bases. The CDR3 consists of 18 residues. V was pared by 1 base and J by 2 bases, with 18 bases between. Germline V gives CDR1 LGHDT, CDR2 YNNKEL (reference sequence). CDR3 sequence: CASSQGYAGLAPYNEQFF. In DNA form, the CDR3 reads TGTGCCAGCAGCCAAGGGTACGCGGGCCTAGCGCCCTACAATGAGCAGTTCTTC.

This clonotype was picked up a small number of times. The chain carries TRBV10-3 and TRBJ1-2; a weak D match, TRBD1 (5 bases). Germline V CDR1 and CDR2: ENHRY, SYGVKD. The CDR3 contains 14 residues. With 4 bases removed from V and 2 bases from J, the gap between germline ends came to 11 bases. The CDR3 protein is CAISVSGSNYGYTF. Written as DNA, the CDR3 is TGTGCCATCAGTGTCTCAGGGAGCAACTATGGCTACACCTTC.

This clonotype was counted a few times. The rearrangement uses TRBV12-3 or TRBV12-4 and TRBJ2-2; 7 nucleotides align to TRBD1. The J segment lost 0 bases and the V segment lost 5 bases, leaving 6 bases of the junction unmatched. The CDR3 has 16 residues. The DNA for the CDR3 is TGTGCCAGCAGTCTACGGGACAGCGCGAACACCGGGGAGCTGTTTTTT. Its translation: CASSLRDSANTGELFF.

This clonotype was observed at least ten times. The chain uses TRBV7-2 and TRBJ1-6, with 7 bases that match TRBD1. CDR1 is SGHTA, CDR2 FQGNSA, per germline. The CDR3 runs to 13 residues. Losses at the gene ends were 5 bases for V and 9 bases for J; bases not matched to a gene: 4. The chain's CDR3 is CASSLDRASPLHF. CDR3 nucleotides: TGTGCCAGCAGCCTTGACAGGGCTTCACCCCTCCACTTT.